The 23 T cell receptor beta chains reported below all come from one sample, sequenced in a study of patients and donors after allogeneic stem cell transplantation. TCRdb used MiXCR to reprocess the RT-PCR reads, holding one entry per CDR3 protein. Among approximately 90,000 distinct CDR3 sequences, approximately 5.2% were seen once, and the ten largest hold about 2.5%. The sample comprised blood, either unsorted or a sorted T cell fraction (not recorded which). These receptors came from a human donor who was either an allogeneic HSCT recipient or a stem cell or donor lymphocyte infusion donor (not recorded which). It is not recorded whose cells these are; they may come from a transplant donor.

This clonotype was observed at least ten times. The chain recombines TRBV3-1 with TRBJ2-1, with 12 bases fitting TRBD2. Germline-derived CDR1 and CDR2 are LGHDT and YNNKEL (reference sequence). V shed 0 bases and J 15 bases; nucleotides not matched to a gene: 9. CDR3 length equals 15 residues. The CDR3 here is CASSQDPLAGGQPFF. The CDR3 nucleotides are TGTGCCAGCAGCCAAGATCCCCTAGCGGGAGGGCAGCCGTTCTTC.

In DNA form, the CDR3 reads TGTGCCAGCAGTGCTTTCAGCAATGAGCAGTTCTTC. This sequence encodes CASSAFSNEQFF. J is TRBJ2-1 and V is TRBV6-1, with D unclear. V lost 4 bases, J lost 6 bases, and 7 bases lay in between. The CDR3 contains 12 residues. In germline, CDR1 is MNHNS, CDR2 SASEGT.

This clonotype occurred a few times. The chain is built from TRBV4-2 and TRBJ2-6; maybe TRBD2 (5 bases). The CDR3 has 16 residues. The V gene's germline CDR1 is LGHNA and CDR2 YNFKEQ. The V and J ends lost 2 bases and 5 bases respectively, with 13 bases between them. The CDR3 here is CASSQSTATRANVLTF. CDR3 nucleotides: TGTGCCAGCAGCCAAAGTACGGCGACTAGGGCCAACGTCCTGACTTTC.

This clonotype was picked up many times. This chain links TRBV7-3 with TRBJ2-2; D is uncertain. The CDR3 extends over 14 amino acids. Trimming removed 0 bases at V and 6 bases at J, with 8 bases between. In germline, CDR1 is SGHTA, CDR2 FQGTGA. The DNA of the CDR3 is TGTGCCAGCAGCTTAACGTACGTGGCCGGGGAGCTGTTTTTT. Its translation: CASSLTYVAGELFF. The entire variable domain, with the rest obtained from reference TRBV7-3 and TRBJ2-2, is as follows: GAGVSQTPSNKVTEKGKYVELRCDPISGHTALYWYRQSLGQGPEFLIYFQGTGAADDSGLPNDRFFAVRPEGSVSTLKIQRTERGDSAVYLCASSLTYVAGELFFGEGSRLTVL.

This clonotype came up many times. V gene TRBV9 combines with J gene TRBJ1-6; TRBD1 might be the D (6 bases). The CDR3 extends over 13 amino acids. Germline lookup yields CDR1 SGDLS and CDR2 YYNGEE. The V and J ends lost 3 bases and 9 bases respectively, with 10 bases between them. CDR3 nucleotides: TGTGCCAGCAGCGCCTGGGACACTTCACCCCTCCACTTT. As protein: CASSAWDTSPLHF. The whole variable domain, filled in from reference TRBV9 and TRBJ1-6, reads DSGVTQTPKHLITATGQRVTLRCSPRSGDLSVYWYQQSLDQGLQFLIQYYNGEERAKGNILERFSAQQFPDLHSELNLSSLELGDSALYFCASSAWDTSPLHFGNGTRLTVT.

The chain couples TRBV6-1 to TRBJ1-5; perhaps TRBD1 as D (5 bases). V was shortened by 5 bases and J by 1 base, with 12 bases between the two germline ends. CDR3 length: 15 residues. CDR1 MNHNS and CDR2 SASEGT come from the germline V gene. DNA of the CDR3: TGTGCCAGCAGTCGGACAAGGAGGAGCAATCAGCCCCAGCATTTT. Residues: CASSRTRRSNQPQHF.

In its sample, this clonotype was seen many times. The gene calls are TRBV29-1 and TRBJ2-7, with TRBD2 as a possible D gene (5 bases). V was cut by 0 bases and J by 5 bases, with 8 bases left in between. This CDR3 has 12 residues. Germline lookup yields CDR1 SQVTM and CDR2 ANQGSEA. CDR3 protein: CSVEDQRDEQYF. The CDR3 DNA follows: TGCAGCGTTGAAGATCAGAGGGACGAGCAGTACTTC.

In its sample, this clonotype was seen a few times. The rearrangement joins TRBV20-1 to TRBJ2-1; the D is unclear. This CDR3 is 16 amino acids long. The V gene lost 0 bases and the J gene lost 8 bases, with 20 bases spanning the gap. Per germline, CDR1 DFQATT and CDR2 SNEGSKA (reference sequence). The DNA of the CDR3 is TGCAGTGCTAGAGATCCGGGTCGATCTACAAGGGATGAGCAGTTCTTC. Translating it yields CSARDPGRSTRDEQFF.

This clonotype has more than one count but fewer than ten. The CDR3 loop reads CASSYGDRGRKGTEAFF. The CDR3 DNA follows: TGTGCCAGCAGTTACGGGGACAGGGGGCGCAAAGGGACTGAAGCTTTCTTT. The J gene is TRBJ1-1, the V gene TRBV6-5; 12 bases agree with TRBD1. This CDR3 has 17 amino acids. The J segment lost 5 bases and the V segment lost 2 bases, leaving 9 bases of the junction unmatched. Germline CDR1 is MNHEY and CDR2 is SVGAGI.

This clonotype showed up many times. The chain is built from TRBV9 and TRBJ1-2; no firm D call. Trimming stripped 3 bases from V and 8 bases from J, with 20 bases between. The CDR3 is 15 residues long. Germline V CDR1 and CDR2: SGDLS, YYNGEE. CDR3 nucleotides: TGTGCCAGCAGCGCTCAGATGGGGTCGGGTGGGGGCTACACCTTC. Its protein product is CASSAQMGSGGGYTF.

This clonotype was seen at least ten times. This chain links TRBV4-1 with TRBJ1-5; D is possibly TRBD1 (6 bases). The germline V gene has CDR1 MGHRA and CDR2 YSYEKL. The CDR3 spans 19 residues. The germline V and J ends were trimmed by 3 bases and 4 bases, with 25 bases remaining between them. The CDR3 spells CASSHSPGGWDISNQPQHF. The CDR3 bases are TGCGCCAGCAGCCACTCTCCCGGTGGGTGGGACATCAGTAATCAGCCCCAGCATTTT.

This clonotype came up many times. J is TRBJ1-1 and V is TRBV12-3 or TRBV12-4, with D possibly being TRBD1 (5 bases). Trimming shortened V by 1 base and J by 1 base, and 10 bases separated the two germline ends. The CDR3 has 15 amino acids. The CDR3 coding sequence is TGTGCCAGCAGTTTAGGACATACAGGGAACACTGAAGCTTTCTTT. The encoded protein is CASSLGHTGNTEAFF.

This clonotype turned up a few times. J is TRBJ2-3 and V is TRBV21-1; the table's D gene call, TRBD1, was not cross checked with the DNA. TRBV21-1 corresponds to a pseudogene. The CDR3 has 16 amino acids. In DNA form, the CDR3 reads TGTGCCAGCAGCAGACGGGACAACCCCCGGACAGATACGCAGTATTTT. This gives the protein CASSRRDNPRTDTQYF.

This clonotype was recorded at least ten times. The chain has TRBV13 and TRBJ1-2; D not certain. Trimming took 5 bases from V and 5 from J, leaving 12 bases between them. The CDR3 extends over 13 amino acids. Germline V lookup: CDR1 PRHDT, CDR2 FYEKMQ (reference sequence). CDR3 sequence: CASSPTGGYGYTF. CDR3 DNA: TGTGCCAGCAGCCCCACCGGTGGGTATGGCTACACCTTC.

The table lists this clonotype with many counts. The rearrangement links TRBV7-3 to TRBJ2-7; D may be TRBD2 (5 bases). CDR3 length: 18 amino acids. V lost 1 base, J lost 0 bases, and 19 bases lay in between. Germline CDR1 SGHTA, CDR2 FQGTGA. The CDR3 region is CASSLKGPGGGFSYEQYF. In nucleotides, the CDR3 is TGTGCCAGCAGCTTAAAGGGCCCCGGTGGAGGCTTCTCCTACGAGCAGTACTTC.

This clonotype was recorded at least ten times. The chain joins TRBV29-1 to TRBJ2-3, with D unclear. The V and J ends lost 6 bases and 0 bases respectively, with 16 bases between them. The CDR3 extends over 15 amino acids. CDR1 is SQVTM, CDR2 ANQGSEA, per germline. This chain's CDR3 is CSVDGLPTSTDTQYF. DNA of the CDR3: TGCAGCGTGGATGGGCTCCCAACTAGCACAGATACGCAGTATTTT.

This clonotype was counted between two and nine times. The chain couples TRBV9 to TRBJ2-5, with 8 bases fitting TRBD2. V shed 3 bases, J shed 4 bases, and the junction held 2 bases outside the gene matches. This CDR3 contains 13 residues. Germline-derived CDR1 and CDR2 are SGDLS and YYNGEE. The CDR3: CASSAGGGETQYF. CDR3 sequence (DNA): TGTGCCAGCAGCGCGGGGGGGGGAGAGACCCAGTACTTC.

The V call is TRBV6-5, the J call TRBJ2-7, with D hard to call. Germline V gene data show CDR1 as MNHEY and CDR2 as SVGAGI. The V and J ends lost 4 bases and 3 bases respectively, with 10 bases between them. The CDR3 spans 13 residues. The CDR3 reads CASSSQSSYEQYF. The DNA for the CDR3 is TGTGCCAGCAGTTCCCAGTCGAGCTACGAGCAGTACTTC.

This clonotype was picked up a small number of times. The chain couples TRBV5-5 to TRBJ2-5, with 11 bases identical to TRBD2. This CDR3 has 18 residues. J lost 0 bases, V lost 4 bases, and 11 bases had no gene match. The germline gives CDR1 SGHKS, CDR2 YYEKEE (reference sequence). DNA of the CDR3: TGTGCCAGCAGCCAGGCTCATCTAGCGGGGGGTCACCAAGAGACCCAGTACTTC. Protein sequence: CASSQAHLAGGHQETQYF. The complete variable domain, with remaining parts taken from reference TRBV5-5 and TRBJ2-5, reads DAGVTQSPTHLIKTRGQQVTLRCSPISGHKSVSWYQQVLGQGPQFIFQYYEKEERGRGNFPDRFSARQFPNYSSELNVNALLLGDSALYLCASSQAHLAGGHQETQYFGPGTRLLVL.

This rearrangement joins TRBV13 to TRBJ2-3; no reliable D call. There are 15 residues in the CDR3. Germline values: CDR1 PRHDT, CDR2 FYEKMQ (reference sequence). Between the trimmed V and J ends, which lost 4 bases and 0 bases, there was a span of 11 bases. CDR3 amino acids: CASSSRRISTDTQYF. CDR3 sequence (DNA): TGTGCCAGCAGCTCACGACGGATCAGCACAGATACGCAGTATTTT.

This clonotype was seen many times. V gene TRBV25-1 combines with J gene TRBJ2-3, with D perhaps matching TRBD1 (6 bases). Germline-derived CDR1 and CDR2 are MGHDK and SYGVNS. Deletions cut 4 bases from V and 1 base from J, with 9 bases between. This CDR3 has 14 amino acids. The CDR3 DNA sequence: TGTGCCAGCAGTGCCGAGGGGGGCACAGATACGCAGTATTTT. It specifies CASSAEGGTDTQYF. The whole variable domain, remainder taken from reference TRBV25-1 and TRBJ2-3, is EADIYQTPRYLVIGTGKKITLECSQTMGHDKMYWYQQDPGMELHLIHYSYGVNSTEKGDLSSESTVSRIRTEHFPLTLESARPSHTSQYLCASSAEGGTDTQYFGPGTRLTVL.

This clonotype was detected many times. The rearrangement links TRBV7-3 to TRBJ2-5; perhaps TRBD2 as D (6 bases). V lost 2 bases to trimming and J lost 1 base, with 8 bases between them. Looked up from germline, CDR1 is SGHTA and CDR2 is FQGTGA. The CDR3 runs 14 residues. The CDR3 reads CASSLVGLQETQYF. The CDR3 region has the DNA TGTGCCAGCAGCTTAGTGGGACTCCAAGAGACCCAGTACTTC. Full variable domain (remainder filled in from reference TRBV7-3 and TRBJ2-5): GAGVSQTPSNKVTEKGKYVELRCDPISGHTALYWYRQSLGQGPEFLIYFQGTGAADDSGLPNDRFFAVRPEGSVSTLKIQRTERGDSAVYLCASSLVGLQETQYFGPGTRLLVL.

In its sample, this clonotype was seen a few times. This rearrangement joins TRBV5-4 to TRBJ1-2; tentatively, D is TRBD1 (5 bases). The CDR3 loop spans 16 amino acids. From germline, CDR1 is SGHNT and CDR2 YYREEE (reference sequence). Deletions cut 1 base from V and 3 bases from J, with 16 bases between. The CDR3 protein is CASSLQAAGSYYGYTF. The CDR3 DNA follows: TGTGCCAGCAGCTTGCAGGCGGCAGGGTCCTACTATGGCTACACCTTC.